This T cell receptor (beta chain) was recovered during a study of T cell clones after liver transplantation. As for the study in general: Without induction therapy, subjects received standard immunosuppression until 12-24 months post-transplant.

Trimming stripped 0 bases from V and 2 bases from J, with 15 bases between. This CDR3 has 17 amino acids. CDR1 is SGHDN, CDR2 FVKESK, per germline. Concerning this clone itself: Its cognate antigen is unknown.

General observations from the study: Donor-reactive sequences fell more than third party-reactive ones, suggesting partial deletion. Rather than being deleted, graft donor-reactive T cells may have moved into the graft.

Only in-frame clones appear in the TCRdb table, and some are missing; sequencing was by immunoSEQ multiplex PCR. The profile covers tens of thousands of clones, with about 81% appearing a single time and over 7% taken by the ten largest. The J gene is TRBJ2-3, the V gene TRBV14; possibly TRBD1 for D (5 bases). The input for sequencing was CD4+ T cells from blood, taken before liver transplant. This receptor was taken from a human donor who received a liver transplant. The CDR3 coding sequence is TGTGCCAGCAGCCAAGAATGGGGCCAGGGCTCCACAGATACGCAGTATTTT. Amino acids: CASSQEWGQGSTDTQYF.